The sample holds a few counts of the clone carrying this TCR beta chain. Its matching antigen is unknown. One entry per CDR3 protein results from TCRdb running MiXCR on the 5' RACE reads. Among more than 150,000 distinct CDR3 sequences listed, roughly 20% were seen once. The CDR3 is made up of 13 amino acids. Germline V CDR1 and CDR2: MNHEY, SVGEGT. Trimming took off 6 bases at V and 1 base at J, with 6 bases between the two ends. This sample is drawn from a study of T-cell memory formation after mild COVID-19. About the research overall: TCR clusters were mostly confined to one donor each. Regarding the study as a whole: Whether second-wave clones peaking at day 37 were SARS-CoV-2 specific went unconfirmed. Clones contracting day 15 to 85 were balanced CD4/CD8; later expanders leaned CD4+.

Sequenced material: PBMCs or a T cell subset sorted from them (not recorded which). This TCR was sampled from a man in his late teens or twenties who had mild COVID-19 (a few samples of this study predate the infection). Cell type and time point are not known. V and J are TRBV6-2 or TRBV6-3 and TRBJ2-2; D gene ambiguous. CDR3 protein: CASSWGNTGELFF. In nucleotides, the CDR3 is TGTGCCAGCAGCTGGGGGAACACCGGGGAGCTGTTTTTT.